This TCR beta chain was identified during a study of blood T cell repertoires in COVID-19 (TCRdb year 2020). With respect to the entire study: The collaborator samples originated in the United States, Italy and Spain and spanned the acute and convalescent phases of COVID-19. Nearly every sample came with metadata listing a de-identified subject ID, COVID-19 status, age in years and sex. Deeply sampled blood TCRbeta repertoires from subjects exposed to, actively infected with, or recovered from COVID-19 were included in the dataset. Where HLA class I and class II types were available, the types were taken from metadata supplied by the sample provider, not from assay-based typing. The prospective study material was composed of cDNA or gDNA derived from T cells, B-cell-depleted T cells, or PBMCs. A freely available public database, intended as a resource for researchers studying the immune response to SARS-CoV-2, is where the repertoires were released. The samples were drawn from two sources: the first 160 participants of the ongoing ImmuneRACE study, and some 1,300 subjects contributed by 6 global collaborators. The paper as a whole reports these results and caveats: Clinical and demographic metadata were provided uncurated, with the amount varying by source and participant.

TCRbeta CDR3 regions were amplified from genomic DNA by means of the immunoSEQ Assay, a bias-controlled multiplex PCR. The paper's data handling went like this. The number of nucleated cells in each sample was estimated from the amplification of reference gene primers within the assay. To quantify the absolute abundance of each unique TCRbeta CDR3 rearrangement, sequence reads were collapsed and filtered. For each sample, productive Simpson clonality was calculated by taking the square root of Simpson's diversity index across productive rearrangements. Imported from immuneACCESS, the table was reduced by TCRdb to in-frame sequences with V and J called. These copies leave out some clones; in studies compared against another copy, an unresolved V gene accounts for under half, and the cause of the remainder is not known. V and J calls and clone size are copied from that table; D and trimming were computed from the DNA. This sample holds a few hundred thousand clones; 80% to 90% were observed only once. Roughly 1.4% of the sample is held by the ten biggest clonotypes.

Participants in the prospective study were enrolled through a virtual design, were aged 18 to 89 years, and lived in 20 to 30 United States geographic areas. Cohort assignment in the prospective study relied on participant-reported clinical history from a screening survey and a study questionnaire. Recovered participants in ImmuneRACE Cohort 3 were defined as having two consecutive negative NP/OP PCR tests, clearance from a healthcare professional, or resolution of symptoms. In the prospective study, whole blood, serum and a nasopharyngeal or oropharyngeal swab were collected from each participant by mobile phlebotomists. Over an approximately 2-month period, participants in the prospective study had the option of providing additional blood draws and questionnaires. Blood samples from the prospective study were shipped frozen or at room temperature prior to DNA extraction. Points on this clone: This receptor's antigen is unknown. No much larger clonotype is one base removed from it; base qualities were not supplied.

Trimming leaves V shorter by 5 bases and J shorter by 0 bases, with the junction holding 12 bases beyond the gene matches. CDR1 and CDR2 are read off the germline V gene as SGHTA and FQGNSA. Including the terminal cysteine and phenylalanine, the CDR3 comprises 17 residues. Just CDR3 DNA is preserved here, 51 bases in frame from base 1. Recombination joined TRBV7-2 with TRBJ2-7, with 8 bases in between that match TRBD1. The sequencing sample was made of PBMCs or T cells enriched from blood (not recorded which). The TCR sequence derives from a man aged 25 to 45 who had recovered from COVID-19. The DNA sequence reads TGTGCCAGCAGCCCACCTAGACAGGGGCCGAGCTCCTACGAGCAGTACTTC. Translated, this is CASSPPRQGPSSYEQYF.